The entry below gives a single T cell receptor (beta chain) sequence along with its context. V was cut by 4 bases and J by 0 bases, with 7 bases left in between. The CDR3 totals 13 residues. In germline, CDR1 is SQVTM, CDR2 ANQGSEA. Generated by immunoSEQ multiplex PCR, the TCRdb table keeps only in-frame clones and is missing some. In the table there are 150,000 to 200,000 clones, more than 75% of which are singletons. This entry comes from a study of blood T cell repertoires in COVID-19. Study information: Nucleic acid was either cDNA or gDNA, and it came from T cells, B-cell-depleted T cells, or PBMCs.

This rearrangement joins TRBV29-1 to TRBJ1-5; unclear D gene. Sequenced material: peripheral blood. The sequence was obtained from a woman older than 75 with COVID-19, enrolled during active disease. The CDR3 is CSVAVNSNQPQHF. The CDR3 nucleotides are TGCAGCGTTGCAGTAAATAGCAATCAGCCCCAGCATTTT.